Listed here are 18 T cell receptor beta chains from one sample, sequenced in a study of graft-versus-host responses after intestinal transplantation. Data came from immunoSEQ multiplex PCR; TCRdb stores just in-frame clones and leaves some out. Here the sample spans approximately 70,000 clones, roughly 92% being singletons. The input for sequencing was bone marrow, taken 734 days after intestinal transplantation. The receptors shown here come from a human patient who received an intestinal transplant, so some T cells may come from the graft donor.

The count of this clone is one. This rearrangement joins TRBV5-1 to TRBJ1-1; unclear D gene. The CDR3 is 13 amino acids. V gave up 0 bases and J gave up 4 bases, with 7 bases separating them. Germline CDR1 is SGHRS and CDR2 is YFSETQ. The CDR3 here is CASSLEGGTEAFF. CDR3 coding DNA: TGCGCCAGCAGCTTGGAGGGAGGCACTGAAGCTTTCTTT.

The chain has TRBV13 and TRBJ2-4; 12 bases line up with TRBD2. Per germline, CDR1 PRHDT and CDR2 FYEKMQ (reference sequence). The V and J ends lost 3 bases and 9 bases, in that order; junction bases with no gene match: 9. The CDR3 length is 16 residues. The CDR3 nucleotides are TGTGCCAGCAGCTTTCCTAGCGGGGGGGCCCGTCCCATTCAGTACTTC. This encodes CASSFPSGGARPIQYF.

The chain couples TRBV7-9 to TRBJ1-2, with a weak D call TRBD1 (5 bases). V was clipped by 5 bases and J by 8 bases, with 12 bases between them. Germline assignment: CDR1 SEHNR and CDR2 FQNEAQ (reference sequence). The CDR3 runs to 12 residues. The DNA of the CDR3 is TGTGCCAGCAGCGCCGGGACTTCCGGCTACACCTTC. The encoded protein is CASSAGTSGYTF. The full variable domain, its missing parts supplied by reference TRBV7-9 and TRBJ1-2, is DTGVSQNPRHKITKRGQNVTFRCDPISEHNRLYWYRQTLGQGPEFLTYFQNEAQLEKSRLLSDRFSAERPKGSFSTLEIQRTEQGDSAMYLCASSAGTSGYTFGSGTRLTVV.

This clone is classed as medium-sized. The genes are TRBV6-4 and TRBJ1-6; D uncertain. CDR3 size: 13 residues. V was shortened by 2 bases and J by 5 bases, with 4 bases between the two germline ends. CDR1 is MRHNA and CDR2 is SNTAGT in the germline V gene. CDR3 DNA sequence: TGTGCCAGCAGTGACAGGGATAATTCACCCCTCCACTTT. It yields the protein CASSDRDNSPLHF.

The chain's CDR3 is CASSVAETGELFF. The CDR3 nucleotides read TGTGCCAGCAGCGTAGCCGAAACCGGGGAGCTGTTTTTT. V and J are TRBV9 and TRBJ2-2, with D unclear. The V end lost 0 bases, the J end lost 5 bases, and 5 bases lay between the germline ends. Germline loops: CDR1 SGDLS, CDR2 YYNGEE. The CDR3 spans 13 residues.

The chain recombines TRBV5-6 with TRBJ2-4; no reliable D call. Germline lookup yields CDR1 SGHDT and CDR2 YYEEEE. The CDR3 runs to 15 residues. Trimming took off 0 bases at V and 1 base at J, with 8 bases between the two ends. CDR3 amino acids: CASSLVDLAKNIQYF. The CDR3 coding sequence is TGTGCCAGCAGCTTGGTTGACCTGGCCAAAAACATTCAGTACTTC.

The CDR3 coding sequence is TGCAGCGTTGAAGACTACGAGCAGTACTTC. The encoded protein is CSVEDYEQYF. The genes are TRBV29-1 and TRBJ2-7; D is unresolved. Trimming took 0 bases from V and 3 from J, leaving 0 bases between them. This CDR3 has 10 residues. CDR1 and CDR2 from the germline V gene are SQVTM and ANQGSEA.

The CDR3 region is CASSKTGTAAAEAFF. The CDR3 bases are TGTGCCAGCAGCAAAACCGGGACAGCGGCCGCTGAAGCTTTCTTT. The chain combines TRBV7-9 with TRBJ1-1; 7 bases match TRBD1. V gave up 5 bases and J gave up 6 bases; unmatched junction bases: 12. The CDR3 contains 15 residues. The germline gives CDR1 SEHNR, CDR2 FQNEAQ (reference sequence). The complete variable domain, with remaining parts taken from reference TRBV7-9 and TRBJ1-1, reads DTGVSQNPRHKITKRGQNVTFRCDPISEHNRLYWYRQTLGQGPEFLTYFQNEAQLEKSRLLSDRFSAERPKGSFSTLEIQRTEQGDSAMYLCASSKTGTAAAEAFFGQGTRLTVV.

J is TRBJ2-2 and V is TRBV6-5; 7 nucleotides line up with TRBD1. Germline CDR1 reads MNHEY; CDR2 reads SVGAGI. V was clipped by 2 bases and J by 4 bases; unmatched bases: 1. There are 14 residues in the CDR3. In DNA, the CDR3 is TGTGCCAGCAGTTACCCAGGGGGCACCGGGGAGCTGTTTTTT. Protein sequence: CASSYPGGTGELFF.

The J gene is TRBJ1-1, the V gene TRBV2, with D possibly being TRBD1 (5 bases). V lost 6 bases to trimming and J lost 11 bases, with 19 bases between them. Germline V gene sequence: CDR1 SNHLY, CDR2 FYNNEI. This CDR3 spans 13 amino acids. The CDR3, as DNA: TGTGCCAGCAGGGAGAACCGAGAGACAGATGCTTTCTTT. This translates into CASRENRETDAFF.

The chain couples TRBV18 to TRBJ2-5, with no clear D. Germline CDR1 reads KGHSH; CDR2 reads LQKENI. V lost 1 base and J lost 4, with 13 bases in between. There are 15 residues in the CDR3. The CDR3 protein is CASSPLEGLAETQYF. In nucleotides, the CDR3 is TGTGCCAGCTCACCACTAGAAGGGTTGGCAGAGACCCAGTACTTC.

Concerning this clone itself: Sequence at one end of the junction differs from germline and may be a read error. The chain carries TRBV13 and TRBJ2-1, with a possible D match to TRBD1 (6 bases). From germline, CDR1 is PRHDT and CDR2 FYEKMQ (reference sequence). The CDR3 has 14 amino acids. CDR3 bases: TGTGCCAGCAGCATAGGACAGCCCTACAATGAGCAGTTCTTC. It specifies CASSIGQPYNEQFF.

The V gene is TRBV29-1, the J gene TRBJ1-5, with D perhaps TRBD1 (6 bases). The CDR3 is 12 amino acids. The ends were cut back, 4 bases at V and 2 bases at J, with 6 bases in the middle. Germline V gives CDR1 SQVTM, CDR2 ANQGSEA. For the CDR3, the DNA is TGCAGCGTTGGACAGGGCAATCAGCCCCAGCATTTT. As protein: CSVGQGNQPQHF.

The chain links TRBV5-6 to TRBJ2-1, with D possibly TRBD2 on 5 matching bases. This CDR3 spans 19 amino acids. The germline V and J ends were trimmed by 4 bases and 3 bases, with 26 bases remaining between them. CDR1 and CDR2 (germline): SGHDT, YYEEEE. CDR3 DNA: TGTGCCAGCAGCCCCGACCGGGATAGTTACTGGCGGGTCTACAATGAGCAGTTCTTC. Translation: CASSPDRDSYWRVYNEQFF.

The J gene is TRBJ2-2, the V gene TRBV7-9; 13 nucleotides match TRBD2. The CDR3 runs 19 residues. With 4 bases clipped from V and 5 bases from J, the junction kept 13 bases outside the gene matches. In germline, CDR1 is SEHNR, CDR2 FQNEAQ (reference sequence). The CDR3 DNA is TGTGCCAGCAGCTCCGCCGGGACTAGCGGGGTGGCGGGGACCGGGGAGCTGTTTTTT. Translated: CASSSAGTSGVAGTGELFF. The entire variable domain, with the rest obtained from reference TRBV7-9 and TRBJ2-2, is as follows: DTGVSQNPRHKITKRGQNVTFRCDPISEHNRLYWYRQTLGQGPEFLTYFQNEAQLEKSRLLSDRFSAERPKGSFSTLEIQRTEQGDSAMYLCASSSAGTSGVAGTGELFFGEGSRLTVL.

J is TRBJ1-1 and V is TRBV6-5; a possible D gene is TRBD1 (5 bases). CDR1 and CDR2 from the germline V gene are MNHEY and SVGAGI. V was trimmed by 2 bases and J by 5 bases, leaving 12 bases between them. The CDR3 extends over 14 amino acids. CDR3: CASSYEGWGTEAFF. The CDR3 DNA sequence: TGTGCCAGCAGTTACGAGGGGTGGGGGACTGAAGCTTTCTTT.

V usage is TRBV9 and J usage is TRBJ2-5, with 9 nucleotides matching TRBD2. Gene TRBJ2-7 matches the end of the DNA better, so the J call may be wrong. The CDR3 consists of 18 residues. Germline CDR1 SGDLS, CDR2 YYNGEE. The CDR3 region is CASSVEGAGGPFSNEQYF. The CDR3 coding sequence is TGTGCCAGCAGCGTAGAAGGGGCGGGAGGGCCGTTTTCCAACGAGCAGTACTTC.

This sequence joins TRBV4-2 and TRBJ1-2; D call uncertain. V was trimmed by 4 bases and J by 4 bases, leaving 4 bases between them. The CDR3 runs 11 residues. Germline loops: CDR1 LGHNA, CDR2 YNFKEQ. CDR3 bases: TGTGCCAGCAGCCGAGCCTATGGCTACACCTTC. This codes for CASSRAYGYTF.